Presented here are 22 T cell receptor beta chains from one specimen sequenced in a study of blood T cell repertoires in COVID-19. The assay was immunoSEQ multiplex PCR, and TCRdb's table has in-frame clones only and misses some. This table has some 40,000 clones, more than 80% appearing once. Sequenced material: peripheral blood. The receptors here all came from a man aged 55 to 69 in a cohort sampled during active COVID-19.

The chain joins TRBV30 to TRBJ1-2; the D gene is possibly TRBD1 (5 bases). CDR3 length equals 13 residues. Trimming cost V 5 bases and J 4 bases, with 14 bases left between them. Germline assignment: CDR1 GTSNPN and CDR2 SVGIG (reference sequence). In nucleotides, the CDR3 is TGTGCCTGGGCTCTGCCGGGGGGCTATGGCTACACCTTC. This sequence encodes CAWALPGGYGYTF.

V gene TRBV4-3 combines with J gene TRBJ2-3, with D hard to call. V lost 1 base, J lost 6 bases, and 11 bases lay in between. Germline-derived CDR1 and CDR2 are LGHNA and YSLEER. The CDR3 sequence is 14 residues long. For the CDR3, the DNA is TGCGCCAGCAGCCAAGGGGCAGCATCCGATACGCAGTATTTT. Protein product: CASSQGAASDTQYF.

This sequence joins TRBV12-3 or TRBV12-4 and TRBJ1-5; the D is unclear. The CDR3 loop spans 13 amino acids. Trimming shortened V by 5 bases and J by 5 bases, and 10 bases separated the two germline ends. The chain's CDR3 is CASSQSEDQPQHF. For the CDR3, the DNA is TGTGCCAGCAGTCAAAGTGAGGATCAGCCCCAGCATTTT.

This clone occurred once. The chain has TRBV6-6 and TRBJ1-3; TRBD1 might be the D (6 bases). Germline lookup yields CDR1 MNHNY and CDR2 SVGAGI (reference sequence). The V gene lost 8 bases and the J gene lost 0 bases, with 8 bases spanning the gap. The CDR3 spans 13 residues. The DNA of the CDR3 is TGTGCCAGCTTACAGGGCTCTGGAAACACCATATATTTT. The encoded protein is CASLQGSGNTIYF.

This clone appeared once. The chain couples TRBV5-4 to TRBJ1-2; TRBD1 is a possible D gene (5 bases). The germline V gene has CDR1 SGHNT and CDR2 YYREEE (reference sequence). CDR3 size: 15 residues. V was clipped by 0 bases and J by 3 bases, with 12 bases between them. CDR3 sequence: CASSLESRGHYGYTF. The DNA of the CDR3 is TGTGCCAGCAGCTTGGAGTCTAGGGGTCACTATGGCTACACCTTC. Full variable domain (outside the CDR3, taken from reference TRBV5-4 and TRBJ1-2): ETGVTQSPTHLIKTRGQQVTLRCSSQSGHNTVSWYQQALGQGPQFIFQYYREEENGRGNFPPRFSGLQFPNYSSELNVNALELDDSALYLCASSLESRGHYGYTFGSGTRLTVV.

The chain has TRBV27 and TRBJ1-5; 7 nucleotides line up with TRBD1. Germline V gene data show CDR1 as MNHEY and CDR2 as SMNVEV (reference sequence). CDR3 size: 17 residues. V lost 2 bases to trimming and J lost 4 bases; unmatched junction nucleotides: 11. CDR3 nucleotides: TGTGCCAGCAGTTTAAGGGGGACAGAGGGCCTGAATCAGCCCCAGCATTTT. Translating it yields CASSLRGTEGLNQPQHF.

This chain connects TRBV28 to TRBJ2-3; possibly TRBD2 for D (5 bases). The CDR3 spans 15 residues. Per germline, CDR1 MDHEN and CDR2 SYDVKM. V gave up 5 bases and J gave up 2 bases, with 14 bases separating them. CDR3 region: CASSPPSKLTDTQYF. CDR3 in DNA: TGTGCCAGCAGTCCCCCTAGCAAACTCACAGATACGCAGTATTTT.

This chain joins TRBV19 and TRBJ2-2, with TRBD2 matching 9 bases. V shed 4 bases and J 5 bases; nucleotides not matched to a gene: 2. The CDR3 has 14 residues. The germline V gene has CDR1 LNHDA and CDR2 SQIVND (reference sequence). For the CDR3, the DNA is TGTGCCAGTAGTACGGCGGGGGGGACCGGGGAGCTGTTTTTT. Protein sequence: CASSTAGGTGELFF.

In DNA form, the CDR3 reads TGCGCCAGCAGACGCGGGACTAGCGGGGGGAAAGCAGAGACCCAGTACTTC. This gives the protein CASRRGTSGGKAETQYF. The chain is built from TRBV10-2 and TRBJ2-5, with 15 positions matching TRBD2. CDR3 length equals 17 residues. Germline V gene data show CDR1 as WSHSY and CDR2 as SAAADI. V lost 6 bases, J lost 4 bases, and 9 bases stayed unmatched.

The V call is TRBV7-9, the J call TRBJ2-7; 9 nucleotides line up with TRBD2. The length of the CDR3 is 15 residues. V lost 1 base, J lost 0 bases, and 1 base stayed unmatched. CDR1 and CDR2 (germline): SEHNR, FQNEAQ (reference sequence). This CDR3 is CASSLGRGGSYEQYF. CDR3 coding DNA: TGTGCCAGCAGCTTAGGGCGGGGGGGCTCCTACGAGCAGTACTTC.

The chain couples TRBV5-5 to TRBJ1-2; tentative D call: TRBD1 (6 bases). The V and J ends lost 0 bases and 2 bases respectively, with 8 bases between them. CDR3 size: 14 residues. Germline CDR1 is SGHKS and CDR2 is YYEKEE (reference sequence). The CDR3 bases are TGTGCCAGCAGCTTGGATACAGGGAACTATGGCTACACCTTC. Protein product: CASSLDTGNYGYTF.

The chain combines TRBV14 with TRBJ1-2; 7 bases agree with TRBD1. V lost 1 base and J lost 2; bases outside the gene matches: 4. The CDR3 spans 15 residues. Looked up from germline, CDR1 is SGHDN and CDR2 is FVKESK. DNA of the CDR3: TGTGCCAGCAGCCAAGTACAGGGGTGGAACTATGGCTACACCTTC. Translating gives CASSQVQGWNYGYTF. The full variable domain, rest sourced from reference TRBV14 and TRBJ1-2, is EAGVTQFPSHSVIEKGQTVTLRCDPISGHDNLYWYRRVMGKEIKFLLHFVKESKQDESGMPNNRFLAERTGGTYSTLKVQPAELEDSGVYFCASSQVQGWNYGYTFGSGTRLTVV.

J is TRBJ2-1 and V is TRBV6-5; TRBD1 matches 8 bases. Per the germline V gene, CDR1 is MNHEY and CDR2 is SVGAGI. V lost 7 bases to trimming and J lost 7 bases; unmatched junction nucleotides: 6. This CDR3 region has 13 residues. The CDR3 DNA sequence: TGTGCCAGCAACGGACAGGGTAGTAATGAGCAGTTCTTC. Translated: CASNGQGSNEQFF.

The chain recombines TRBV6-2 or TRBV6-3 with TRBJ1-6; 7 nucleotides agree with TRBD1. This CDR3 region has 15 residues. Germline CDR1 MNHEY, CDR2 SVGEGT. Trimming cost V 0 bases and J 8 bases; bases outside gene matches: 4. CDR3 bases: TGTGCCAGCAGTTACTCGACAGGGACTTATTCACCCCTCCACTTT. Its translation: CASSYSTGTYSPLHF.

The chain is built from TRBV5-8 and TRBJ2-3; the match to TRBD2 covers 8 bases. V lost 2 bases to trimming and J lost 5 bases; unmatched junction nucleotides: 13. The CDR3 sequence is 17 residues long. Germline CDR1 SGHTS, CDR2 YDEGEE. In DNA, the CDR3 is TGTGCCAGCAGCTTTTTAAAGGCGGGGGGTTCCGGAGATACGCAGTATTTT. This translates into CASSFLKAGGSGDTQYF.

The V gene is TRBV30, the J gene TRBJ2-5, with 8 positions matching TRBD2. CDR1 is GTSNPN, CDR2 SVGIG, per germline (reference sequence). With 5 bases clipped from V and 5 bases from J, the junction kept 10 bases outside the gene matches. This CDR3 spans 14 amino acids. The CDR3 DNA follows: TGTGCCTGGGATAGACTCGGGGGGGCGGAGACCCAGTACTTC. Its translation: CAWDRLGGAETQYF.

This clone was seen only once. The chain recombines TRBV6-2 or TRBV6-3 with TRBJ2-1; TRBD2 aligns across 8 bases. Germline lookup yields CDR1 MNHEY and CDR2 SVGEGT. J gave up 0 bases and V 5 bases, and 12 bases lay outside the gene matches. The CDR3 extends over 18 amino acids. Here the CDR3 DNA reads TGTGCCAGCAGTCCGATGATTTCCCGGGGGGGCTCCTACAATGAGCAGTTCTTC. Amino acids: CASSPMISRGGSYNEQFF.

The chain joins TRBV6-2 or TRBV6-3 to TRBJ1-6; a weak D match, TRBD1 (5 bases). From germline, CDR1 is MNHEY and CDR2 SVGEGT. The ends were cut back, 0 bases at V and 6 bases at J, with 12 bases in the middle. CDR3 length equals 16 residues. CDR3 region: CASSYSAGRSNSPLHF. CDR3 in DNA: TGTGCCAGCAGTTACTCAGCGGGACGGAGTAATTCACCCCTCCACTTT.

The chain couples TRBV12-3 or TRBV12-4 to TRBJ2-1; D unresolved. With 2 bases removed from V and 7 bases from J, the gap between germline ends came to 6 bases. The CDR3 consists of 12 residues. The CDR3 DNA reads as TGTGCCAGCAGTTTAAACGGGAATGAGCAGTTCTTC. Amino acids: CASSLNGNEQFF.

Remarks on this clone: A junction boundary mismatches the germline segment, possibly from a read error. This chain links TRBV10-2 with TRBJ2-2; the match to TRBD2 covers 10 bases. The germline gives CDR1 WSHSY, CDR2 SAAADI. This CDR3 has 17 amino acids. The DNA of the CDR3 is TGCGCCAGCACTGAGCACCCTAGCGGGAGTCGGGTCGGGGAGCTGTTTTTT. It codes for CASTEHPSGSRVGELFF.

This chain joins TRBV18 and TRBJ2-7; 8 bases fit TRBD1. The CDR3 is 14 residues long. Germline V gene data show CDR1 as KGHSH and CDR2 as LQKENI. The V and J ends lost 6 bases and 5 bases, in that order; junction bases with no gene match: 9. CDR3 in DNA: TGTGCCAGCTCCCCCGGACAGGGTAACAACGAGCAGTACTTC. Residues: CASSPGQGNNEQYF.

CDR3 region: CASSWGLAGAWEQYF. The CDR3 DNA sequence: TGTGCCAGCAGTTGGGGACTAGCGGGGGCTTGGGAGCAGTACTTC. The rearrangement uses TRBV6-1 and TRBJ2-7, with 14 bases lining up with TRBD2. The J segment lost 7 bases and the V segment lost 5 bases, leaving 7 bases of the junction unmatched. The CDR3 is 15 residues long. Germline V gene sequence: CDR1 MNHNS, CDR2 SASEGT.